This entry features one TCR beta chain sequence. As originally analysed: Estimated nucleated cell counts came from reference gene primer amplification. The repertoire was sequenced with immunoSEQ multiplex PCR; TCRdb's copy has only in-frame clones and lacks some. Clonal size and the V and J genes are those of that table, whereas D and trimming came from the DNA. The sample carries fewer than 75,000 clones, 89% recorded once. The sample belongs to a study of blood T cell repertoires in COVID-19. Study as a whole: The study drew acute and convalescent COVID-19 samples from the United States, Italy and Spain. T cells, B-cell-depleted T cells, or PBMCs supplied cDNA or gDNA.

Sequenced: peripheral blood. This clonotype was obtained from an elderly man with acute or convalescent COVID-19.

Here the CDR3 DNA reads TGTGCCAGCAGAGAGACAGGGAATAATTCACCCCTCCACTTT. Protein product: CASRETGNNSPLHF. The chain is built from TRBV25-1 and TRBJ1-6, with 7 bases matching TRBD1. Trimming removed 6 bases from V and 5 bases from J; junction bases left unmatched: 4. The CDR3 has 14 amino acids. In germline, CDR1 is MGHDK, CDR2 SYGVNS.